This TCR beta chain was recovered during a study of blood T cell repertoires in COVID-19. Study in general: Specimens from acute and convalescent COVID-19 originated in the United States, Italy and Spain.

V gave up 5 bases and J gave up 4 bases, with 15 bases separating them. The CDR3 length is 15 residues. The V gene's germline CDR1 is MDHEN and CDR2 SYDVKM. Original processing notes: Reference gene primer amplification yielded estimated nucleated cell counts. Only in-frame clones appear in the TCRdb table, and some are missing; sequencing was by immunoSEQ multiplex PCR. The V and J calls and clone size were taken over from that table, and D and trimming were inferred from the DNA. This sample has approximately 180,000 clones, with about 81% found just once. V and J are TRBV28 and TRBJ1-3; tentatively, D is TRBD1 (6 bases). The origin of this receptor is a woman aged 70-85 years with acute or convalescent COVID-19. Sequencing used peripheral blood. In DNA, the CDR3 is TGTGCCAGCAGTGCACAGGGTTATGGAGGAAACACCATATATTTT. It translates to CASSAQGYGGNTIYF.